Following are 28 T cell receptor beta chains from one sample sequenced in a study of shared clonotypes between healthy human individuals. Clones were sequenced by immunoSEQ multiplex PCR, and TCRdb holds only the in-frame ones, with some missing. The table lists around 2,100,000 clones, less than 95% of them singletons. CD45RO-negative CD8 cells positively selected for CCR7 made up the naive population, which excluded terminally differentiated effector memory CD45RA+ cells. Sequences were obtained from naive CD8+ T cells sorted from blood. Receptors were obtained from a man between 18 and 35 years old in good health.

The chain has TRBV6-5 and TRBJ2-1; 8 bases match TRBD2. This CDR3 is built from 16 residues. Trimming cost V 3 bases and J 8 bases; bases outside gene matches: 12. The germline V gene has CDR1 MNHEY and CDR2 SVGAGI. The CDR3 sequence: CASSYSGTRSSYEQFF. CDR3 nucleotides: TGTGCCAGCAGTTATTCCGGGACTAGGTCATCCTATGAGCAGTTCTTC.

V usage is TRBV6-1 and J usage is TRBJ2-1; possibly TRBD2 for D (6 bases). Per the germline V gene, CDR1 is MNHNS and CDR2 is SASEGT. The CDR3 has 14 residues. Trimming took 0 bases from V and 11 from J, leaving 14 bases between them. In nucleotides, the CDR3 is TGTGCCAGCAGTGAAGCGCTTCTCGGGGGAAAGCAGTTCTTC. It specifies CASSEALLGGKQFF.

The CDR3 DNA reads TGTGCCAGCAGCCCCCCCTACGGAGAGTTGATTAACACCGGGGAGCTGTTTTTT. Translation: CASSPPYGELINTGELFF. The chain uses TRBV7-2 and TRBJ2-2; D unclear. Germline values: CDR1 SGHTA, CDR2 FQGNSA. The V end was cut by 5 bases, the J end by 2 bases, with 21 bases between. The CDR3 consists of 18 residues.

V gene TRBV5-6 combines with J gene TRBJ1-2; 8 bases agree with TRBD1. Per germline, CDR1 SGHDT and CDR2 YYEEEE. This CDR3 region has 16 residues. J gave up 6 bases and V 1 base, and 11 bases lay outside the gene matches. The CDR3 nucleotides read TGTGCCAGCAGCTTGCGGCAGGGGGCCGCGCGTGATGGCTACACCTTC. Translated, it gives CASSLRQGAARDGYTF.

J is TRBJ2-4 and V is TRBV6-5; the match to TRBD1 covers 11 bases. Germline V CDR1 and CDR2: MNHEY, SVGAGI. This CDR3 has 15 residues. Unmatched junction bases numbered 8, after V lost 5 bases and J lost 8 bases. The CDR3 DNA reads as TGTGCCAGCAGTCCTACTCCGGGACAGGGGGACATTCAGTACTTC. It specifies CASSPTPGQGDIQYF.

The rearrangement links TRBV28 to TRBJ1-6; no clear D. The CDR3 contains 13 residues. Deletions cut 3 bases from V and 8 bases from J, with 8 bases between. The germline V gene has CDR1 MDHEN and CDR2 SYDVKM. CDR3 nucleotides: TGTGCCAGCAGTTTTACTGGCGATTCACCCCTCCACTTT. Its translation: CASSFTGDSPLHF.

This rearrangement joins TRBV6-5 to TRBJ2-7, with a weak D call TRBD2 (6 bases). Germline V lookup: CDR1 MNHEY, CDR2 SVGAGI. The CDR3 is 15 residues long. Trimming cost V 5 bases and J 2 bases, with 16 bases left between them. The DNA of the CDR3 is TGTGCCAGCAGTGCTACCGGGGGACCCGCCTACGAGCAGTACTTC. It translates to CASSATGGPAYEQYF.

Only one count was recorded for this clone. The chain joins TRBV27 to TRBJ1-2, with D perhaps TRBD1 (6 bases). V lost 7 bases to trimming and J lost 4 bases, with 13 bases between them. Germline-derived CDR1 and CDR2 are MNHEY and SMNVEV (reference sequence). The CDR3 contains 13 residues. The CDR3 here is CASIKTGSYGYTF. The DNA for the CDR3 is TGTGCCAGCATTAAGACAGGATCCTATGGCTACACCTTC.

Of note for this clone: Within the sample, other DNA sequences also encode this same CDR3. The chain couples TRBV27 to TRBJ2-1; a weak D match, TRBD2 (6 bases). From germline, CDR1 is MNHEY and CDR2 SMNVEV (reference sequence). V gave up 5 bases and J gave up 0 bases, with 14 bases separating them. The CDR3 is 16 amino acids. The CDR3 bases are TGTGCCAGCAGTCCCAGTAGCGGAAACTCCTACAATGAGCAGTTCTTC. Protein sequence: CASSPSSGNSYNEQFF.

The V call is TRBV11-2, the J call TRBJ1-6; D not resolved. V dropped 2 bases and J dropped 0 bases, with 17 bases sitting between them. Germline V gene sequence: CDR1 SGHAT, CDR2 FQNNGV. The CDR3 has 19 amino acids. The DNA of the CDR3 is TGTGCCAGCAGCTTACACGAAGGGAGTCCCAGCTCCTATAATTCACCCCTCCACTTT. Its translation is CASSLHEGSPSSYNSPLHF.

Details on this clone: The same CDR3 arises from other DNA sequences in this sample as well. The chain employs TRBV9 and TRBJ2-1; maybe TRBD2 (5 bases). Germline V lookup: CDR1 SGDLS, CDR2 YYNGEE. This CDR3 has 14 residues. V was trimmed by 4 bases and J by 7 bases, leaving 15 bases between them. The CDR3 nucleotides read TGTGCCAGCAGCCCGACTGGAGGTGGAAATGAGCAGTTCTTC. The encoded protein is CASSPTGGGNEQFF.

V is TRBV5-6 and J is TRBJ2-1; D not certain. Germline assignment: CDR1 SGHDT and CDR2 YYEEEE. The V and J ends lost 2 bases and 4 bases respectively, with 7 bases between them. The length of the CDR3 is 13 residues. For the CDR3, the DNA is TGTGCCAGCAGCTTAAACGAATACAATGAGCAGTTCTTC. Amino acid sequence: CASSLNEYNEQFF. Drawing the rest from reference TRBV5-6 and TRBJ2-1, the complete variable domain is DAGVTQSPTHLIKTRGQQVTLRCSPKSGHDTVSWYQQALGQGPQFIFQYYEEEERQRGNFPDRFSGHQFPNYSSELNVNALLLGDSALYLCASSLNEYNEQFFGPGTRLTVL.

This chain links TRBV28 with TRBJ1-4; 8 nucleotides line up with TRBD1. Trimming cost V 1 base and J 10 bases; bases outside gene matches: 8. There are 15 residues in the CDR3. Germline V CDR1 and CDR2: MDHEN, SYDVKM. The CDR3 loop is CASSLSPDGQGKLFF. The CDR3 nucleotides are TGTGCCAGCAGTTTATCCCCGGACGGACAGGGAAAACTGTTTTTT.

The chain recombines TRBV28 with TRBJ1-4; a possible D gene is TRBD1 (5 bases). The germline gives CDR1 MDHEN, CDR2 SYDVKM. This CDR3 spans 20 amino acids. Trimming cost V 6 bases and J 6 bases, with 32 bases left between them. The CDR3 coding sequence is TGTGCCAGCAGCGCATACCCCCTGGCTGCGGAGGGAGGGGAAGATGAAAAACTGTTTTTT. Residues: CASSAYPLAAEGGEDEKLFF.

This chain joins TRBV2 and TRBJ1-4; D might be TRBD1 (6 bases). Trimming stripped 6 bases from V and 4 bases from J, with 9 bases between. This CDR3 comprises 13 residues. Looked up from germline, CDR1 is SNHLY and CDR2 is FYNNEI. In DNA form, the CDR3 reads TGTGCCAGCAGGGAGGGGGATAATGAAAAACTGTTTTTT. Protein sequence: CASREGDNEKLFF.

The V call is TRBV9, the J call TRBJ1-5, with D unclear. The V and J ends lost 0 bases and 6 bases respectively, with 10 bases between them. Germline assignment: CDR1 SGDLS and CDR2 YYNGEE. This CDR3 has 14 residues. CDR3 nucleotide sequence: TGTGCCAGCAGCGTAGGGGGTTTCGGTCAGCCCCAGCATTTT. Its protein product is CASSVGGFGQPQHF.

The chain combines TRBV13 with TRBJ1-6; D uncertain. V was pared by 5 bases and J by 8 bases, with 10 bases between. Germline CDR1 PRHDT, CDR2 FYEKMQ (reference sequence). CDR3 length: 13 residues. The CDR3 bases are TGTGCCAGCAGCATCACGGGTGATTCACCCCTCCACTTT. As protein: CASSITGDSPLHF.

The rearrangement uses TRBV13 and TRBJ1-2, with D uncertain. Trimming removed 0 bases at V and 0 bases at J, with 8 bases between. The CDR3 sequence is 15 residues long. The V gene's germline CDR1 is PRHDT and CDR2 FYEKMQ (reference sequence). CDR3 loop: CASSLGTLTNYGYTF. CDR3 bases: TGTGCCAGCAGCTTAGGGACATTGACTAACTATGGCTACACCTTC.

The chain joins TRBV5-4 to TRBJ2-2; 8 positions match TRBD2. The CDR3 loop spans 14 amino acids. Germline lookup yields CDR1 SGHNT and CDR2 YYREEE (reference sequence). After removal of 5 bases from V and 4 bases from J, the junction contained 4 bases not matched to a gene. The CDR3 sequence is CASSSGDLTGELFF. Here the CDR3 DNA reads TGTGCCAGCAGTAGCGGGGACCTCACCGGGGAGCTGTTTTTT.

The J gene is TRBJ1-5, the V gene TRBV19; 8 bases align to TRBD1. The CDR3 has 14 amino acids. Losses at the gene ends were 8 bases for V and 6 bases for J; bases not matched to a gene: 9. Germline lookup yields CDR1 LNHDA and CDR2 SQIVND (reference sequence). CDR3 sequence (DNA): TGTGCCAGTCGACTTCCAGGGGGCGGTCAGCCCCAGCATTTT. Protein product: CASRLPGGGQPQHF.

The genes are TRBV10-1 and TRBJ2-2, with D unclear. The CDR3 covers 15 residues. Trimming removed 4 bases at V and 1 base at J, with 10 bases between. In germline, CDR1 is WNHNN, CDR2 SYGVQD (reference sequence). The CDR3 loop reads CASSVELGNTGELFF. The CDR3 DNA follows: TGCGCCAGCAGTGTAGAACTGGGGAACACCGGGGAGCTGTTTTTT.

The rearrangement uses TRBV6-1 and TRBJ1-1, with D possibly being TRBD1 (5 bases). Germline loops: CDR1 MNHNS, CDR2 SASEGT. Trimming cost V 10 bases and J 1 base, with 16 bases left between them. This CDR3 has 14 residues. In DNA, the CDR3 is TGTGCCATGGCCCCCGGGACTTCGAACACTGAAGCTTTCTTT. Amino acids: CAMAPGTSNTEAFF.

As DNA, the CDR3 is TGTGCCAGCAGCCGGTTAGAGAGGAACGAGCAGTACTTC. This codes for CASSRLERNEQYF. The chain uses TRBV7-9 and TRBJ2-7; no clear D gene. The CDR3 contains 13 residues. From germline, CDR1 is SEHNR and CDR2 FQNEAQ (reference sequence). Trimming cost V 5 bases and J 5 bases, with 13 bases left between them.

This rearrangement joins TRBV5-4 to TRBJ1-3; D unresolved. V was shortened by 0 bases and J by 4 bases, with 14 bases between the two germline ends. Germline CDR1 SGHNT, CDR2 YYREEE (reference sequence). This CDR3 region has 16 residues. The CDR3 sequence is CASSLGPTMEGNTIYF. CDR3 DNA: TGTGCCAGCAGCTTGGGACCTACCATGGAAGGAAACACCATATATTTT.

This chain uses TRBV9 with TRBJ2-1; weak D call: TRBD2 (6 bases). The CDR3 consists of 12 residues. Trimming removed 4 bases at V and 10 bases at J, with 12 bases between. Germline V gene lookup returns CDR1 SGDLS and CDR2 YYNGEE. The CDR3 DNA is TGTGCCAGCAGCCCCGGCGGGGAAGAGCAGTTCTTC. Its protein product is CASSPGGEEQFF.

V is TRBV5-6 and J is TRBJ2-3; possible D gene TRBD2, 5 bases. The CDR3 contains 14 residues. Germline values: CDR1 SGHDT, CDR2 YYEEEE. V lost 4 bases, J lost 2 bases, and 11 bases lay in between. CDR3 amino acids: CASSPAGNTDTQYF. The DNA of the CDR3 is TGTGCCAGCAGCCCCGCCGGGAACACAGATACGCAGTATTTT.

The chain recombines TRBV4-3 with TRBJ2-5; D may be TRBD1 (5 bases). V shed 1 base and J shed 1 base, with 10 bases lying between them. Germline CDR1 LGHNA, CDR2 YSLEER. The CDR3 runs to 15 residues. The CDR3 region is CASSQGWGGQETQYF. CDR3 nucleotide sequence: TGCGCCAGCAGCCAAGGGTGGGGCGGCCAAGAGACCCAGTACTTC.

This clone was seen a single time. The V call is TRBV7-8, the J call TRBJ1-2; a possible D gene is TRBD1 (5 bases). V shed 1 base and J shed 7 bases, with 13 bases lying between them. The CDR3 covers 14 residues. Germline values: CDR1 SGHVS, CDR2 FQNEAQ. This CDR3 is CASSLDAGPGGYTF. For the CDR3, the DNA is TGTGCCAGCAGCTTAGACGCAGGGCCAGGTGGCTACACCTTC. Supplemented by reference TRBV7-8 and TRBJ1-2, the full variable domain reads GAGVSQSPRYKVAKRGQDVALRCDPISGHVSLFWYQQALGQGPEFLTYFQNEAQLDKSGLPSDRFFAERPEGSVSTLKIQRTQQEDSAVYLCASSLDAGPGGYTFGSGTRLTVV.